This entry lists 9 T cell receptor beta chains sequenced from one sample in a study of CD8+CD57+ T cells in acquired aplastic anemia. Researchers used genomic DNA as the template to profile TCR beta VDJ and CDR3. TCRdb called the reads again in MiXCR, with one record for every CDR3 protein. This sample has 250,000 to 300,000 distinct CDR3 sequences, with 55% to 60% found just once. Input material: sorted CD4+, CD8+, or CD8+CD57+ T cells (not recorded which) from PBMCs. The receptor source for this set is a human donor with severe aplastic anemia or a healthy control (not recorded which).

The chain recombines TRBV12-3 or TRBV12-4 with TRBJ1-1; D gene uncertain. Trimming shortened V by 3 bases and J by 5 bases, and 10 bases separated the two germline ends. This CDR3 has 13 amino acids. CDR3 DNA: TGTGCCAGCAGTTTGGGCAGTTCTACTGAAGCTTTCTTT. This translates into CASSLGSSTEAFF.

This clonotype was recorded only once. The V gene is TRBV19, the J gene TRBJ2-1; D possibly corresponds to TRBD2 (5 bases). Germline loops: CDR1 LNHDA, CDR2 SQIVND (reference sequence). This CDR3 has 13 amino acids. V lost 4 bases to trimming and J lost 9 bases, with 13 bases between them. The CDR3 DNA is TGTGCCAGTAGTAACCCAGAGCGGACTGAGCAGTTCTTC. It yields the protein CASSNPERTEQFF.

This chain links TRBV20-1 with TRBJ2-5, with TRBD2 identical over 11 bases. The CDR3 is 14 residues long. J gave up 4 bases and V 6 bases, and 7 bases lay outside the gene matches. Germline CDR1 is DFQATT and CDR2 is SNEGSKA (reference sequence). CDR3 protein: CSALAGGRSETQYF. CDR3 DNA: TGCAGTGCATTAGCGGGGGGGCGGTCAGAGACCCAGTACTTC.

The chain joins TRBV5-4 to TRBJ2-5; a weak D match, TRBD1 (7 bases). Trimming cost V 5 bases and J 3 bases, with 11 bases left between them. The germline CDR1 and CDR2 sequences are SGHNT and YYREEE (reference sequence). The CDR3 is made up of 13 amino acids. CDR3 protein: CASRAGGKETQYF. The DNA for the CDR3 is TGTGCCAGCAGGGCAGGGGGGAAAGAGACCCAGTACTTC.

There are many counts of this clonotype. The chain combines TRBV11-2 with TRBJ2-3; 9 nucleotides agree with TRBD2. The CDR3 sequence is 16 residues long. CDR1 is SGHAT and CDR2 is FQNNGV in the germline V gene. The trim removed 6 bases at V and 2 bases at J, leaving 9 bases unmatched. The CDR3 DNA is TGTGCCAGCAGTTCGGGACTAGCAAAGTACACAGATACGCAGTATTTT. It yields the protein CASSSGLAKYTDTQYF.

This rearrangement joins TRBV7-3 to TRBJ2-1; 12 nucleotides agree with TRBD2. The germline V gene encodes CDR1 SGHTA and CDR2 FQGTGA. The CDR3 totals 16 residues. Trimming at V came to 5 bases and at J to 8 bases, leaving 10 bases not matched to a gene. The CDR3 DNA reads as TGTGCCAGCAGCCATGAGACTAGCGGGGGACCCCATGAGCAGTTCTTC. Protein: CASSHETSGGPHEQFF.

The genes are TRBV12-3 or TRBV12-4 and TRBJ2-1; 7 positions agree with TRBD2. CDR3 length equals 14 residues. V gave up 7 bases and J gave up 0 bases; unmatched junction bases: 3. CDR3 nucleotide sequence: TGTGCCAGCAATGGCGGGAGCTCCTACAATGAGCAGTTCTTC. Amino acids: CASNGGSSYNEQFF.

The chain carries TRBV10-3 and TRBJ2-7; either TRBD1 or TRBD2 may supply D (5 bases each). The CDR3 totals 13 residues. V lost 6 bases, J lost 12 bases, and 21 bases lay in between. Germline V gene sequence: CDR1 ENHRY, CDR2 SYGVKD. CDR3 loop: CAIRSFGTDEPYF. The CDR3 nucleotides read TGTGCCATCAGGTCCTTCGGGACCGATGAACCGTACTTC.

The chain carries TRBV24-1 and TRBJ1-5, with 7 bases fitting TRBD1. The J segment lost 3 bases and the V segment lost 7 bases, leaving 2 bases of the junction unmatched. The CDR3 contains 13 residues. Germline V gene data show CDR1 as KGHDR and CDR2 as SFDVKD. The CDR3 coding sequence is TGTGCCACCAGGACAGGGTCCAATCAGCCCCAGCATTTT. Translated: CATRTGSNQPQHF.